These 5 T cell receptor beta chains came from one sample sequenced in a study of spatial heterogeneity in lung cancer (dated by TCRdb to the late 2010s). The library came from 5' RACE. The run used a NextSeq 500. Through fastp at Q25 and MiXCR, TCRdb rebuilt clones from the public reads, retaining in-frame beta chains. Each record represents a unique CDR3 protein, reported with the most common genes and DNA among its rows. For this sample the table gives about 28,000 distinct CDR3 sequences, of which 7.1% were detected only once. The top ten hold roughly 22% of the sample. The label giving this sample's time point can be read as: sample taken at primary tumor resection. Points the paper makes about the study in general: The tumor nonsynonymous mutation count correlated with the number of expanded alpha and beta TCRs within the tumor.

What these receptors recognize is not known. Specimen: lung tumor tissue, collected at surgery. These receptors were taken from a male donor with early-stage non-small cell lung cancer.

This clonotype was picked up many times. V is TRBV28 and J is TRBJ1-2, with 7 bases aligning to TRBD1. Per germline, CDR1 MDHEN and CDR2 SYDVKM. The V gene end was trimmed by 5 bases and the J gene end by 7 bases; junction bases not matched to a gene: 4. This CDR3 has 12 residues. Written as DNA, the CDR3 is TGTGCCAGCAGTAGGGGGCTCGGTGGCTACACCTTC. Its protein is CASSRGLGGYTF.

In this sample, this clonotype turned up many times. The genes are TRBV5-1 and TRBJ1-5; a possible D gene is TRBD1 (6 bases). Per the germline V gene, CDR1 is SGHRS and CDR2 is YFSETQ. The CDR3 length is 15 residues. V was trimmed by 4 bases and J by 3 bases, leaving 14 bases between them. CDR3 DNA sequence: TGCGCCAGCAGCCCCGGGGACACACTCAATCAGCCCCAGCATTTT. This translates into CASSPGDTLNQPQHF.

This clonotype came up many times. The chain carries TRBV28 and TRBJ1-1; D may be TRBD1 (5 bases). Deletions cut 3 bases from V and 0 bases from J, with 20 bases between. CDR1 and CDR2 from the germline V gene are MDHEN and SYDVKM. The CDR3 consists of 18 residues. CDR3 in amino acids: CASSFLRGDIALNTEAFF. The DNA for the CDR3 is TGTGCCAGCAGTTTTCTGCGGGGGGATATTGCTCTGAACACTGAAGCTTTCTTT.

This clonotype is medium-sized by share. The CDR3 DNA follows: TGTGCCAGCAGCTTAGATTCAGGGGGATCCTACGAGCAGTACTTC. This gives the protein CASSLDSGGSYEQYF. V usage is TRBV11-2 and J usage is TRBJ2-7; TRBD1 agrees at 7 bases. V trimming: 0 bases; J trimming: 1 base; junction bases outside the gene matches: 3. CDR3 size: 15 residues. Germline-derived CDR1 and CDR2 are SGHAT and FQNNGV.

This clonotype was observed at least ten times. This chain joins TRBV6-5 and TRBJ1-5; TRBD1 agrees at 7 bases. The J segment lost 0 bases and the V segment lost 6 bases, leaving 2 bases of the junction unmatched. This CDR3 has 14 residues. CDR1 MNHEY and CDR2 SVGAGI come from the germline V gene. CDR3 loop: CASRYRGSNQPQHF. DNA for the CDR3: TGTGCCAGCAGGTACAGGGGTAGCAATCAGCCCCAGCATTTT.